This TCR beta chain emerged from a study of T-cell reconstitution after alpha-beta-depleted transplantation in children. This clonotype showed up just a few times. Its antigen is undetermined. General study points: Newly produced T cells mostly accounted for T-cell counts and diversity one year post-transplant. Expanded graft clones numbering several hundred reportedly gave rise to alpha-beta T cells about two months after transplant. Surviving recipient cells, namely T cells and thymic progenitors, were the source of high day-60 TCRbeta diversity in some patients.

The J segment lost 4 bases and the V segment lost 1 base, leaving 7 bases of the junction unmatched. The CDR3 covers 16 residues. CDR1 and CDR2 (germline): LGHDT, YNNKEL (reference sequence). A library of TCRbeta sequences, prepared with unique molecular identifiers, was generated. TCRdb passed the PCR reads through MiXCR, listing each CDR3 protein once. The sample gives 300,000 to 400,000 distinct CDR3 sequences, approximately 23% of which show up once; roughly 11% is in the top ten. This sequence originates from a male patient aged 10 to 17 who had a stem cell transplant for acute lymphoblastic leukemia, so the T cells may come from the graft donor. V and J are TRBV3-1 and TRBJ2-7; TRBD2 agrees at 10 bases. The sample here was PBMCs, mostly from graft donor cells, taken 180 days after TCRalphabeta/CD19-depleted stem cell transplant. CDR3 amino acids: CASSQVASGRGYEQYF. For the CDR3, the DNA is TGTGCCAGCAGCCAAGTGGCTAGCGGGAGAGGGTACGAGCAGTACTTC.